This T cell receptor (beta chain) was observed in a study of shared T cell receptors in the human thymus. Some clones are missing from TCRdb's copy, which holds only in-frame ones; the method was immunoSEQ multiplex PCR. The top ten clones hold about 0.013% of a sample with roughly 560,000 clones, around 78% of them seen once. V lost 7 bases to trimming and J lost 5 bases; unmatched junction nucleotides: 12. This CDR3 comprises 15 residues. Germline V CDR1 and CDR2: MDHEN, SYDVKM. This sample was also put to use in a study of human thymus T cells. As that report states: Those donating were healthy Finnish infants in corrective surgery for congenital heart defects. Thymus pieces cut out during corrective heart surgery were the tissue that was used. Unrelated individuals reportedly shared highly overlapping thymic TCR repertoires.

The TCR comes from a boy in the first two years of life with a congenital heart defect. This rearrangement joins TRBV28 to TRBJ1-2, with 8 positions matching TRBD1. The material sequenced was thymocytes. The CDR3 DNA reads as TGTGCCAGCACCCTCGGGGGACAGGCTATGTATGGCTACACCTTC. Translating it yields CASTLGGQAMYGYTF.